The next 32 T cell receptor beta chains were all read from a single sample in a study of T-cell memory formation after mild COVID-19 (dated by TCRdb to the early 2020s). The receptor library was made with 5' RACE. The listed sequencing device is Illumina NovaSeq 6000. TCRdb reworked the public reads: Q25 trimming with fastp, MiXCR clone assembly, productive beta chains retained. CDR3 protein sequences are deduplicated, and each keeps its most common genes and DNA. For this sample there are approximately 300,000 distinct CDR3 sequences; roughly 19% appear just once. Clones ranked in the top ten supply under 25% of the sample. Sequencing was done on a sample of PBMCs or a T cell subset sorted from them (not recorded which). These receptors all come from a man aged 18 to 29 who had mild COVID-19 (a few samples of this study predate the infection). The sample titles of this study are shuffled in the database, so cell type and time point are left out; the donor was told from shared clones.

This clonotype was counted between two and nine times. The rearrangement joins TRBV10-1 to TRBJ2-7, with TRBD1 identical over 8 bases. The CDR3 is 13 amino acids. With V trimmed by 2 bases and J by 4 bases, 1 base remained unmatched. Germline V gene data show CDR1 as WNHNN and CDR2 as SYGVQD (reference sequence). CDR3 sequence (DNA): TGCGCCAGCAGTGAGGGACAGGGATACGAGCAGTACTTC. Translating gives CASSEGQGYEQYF.

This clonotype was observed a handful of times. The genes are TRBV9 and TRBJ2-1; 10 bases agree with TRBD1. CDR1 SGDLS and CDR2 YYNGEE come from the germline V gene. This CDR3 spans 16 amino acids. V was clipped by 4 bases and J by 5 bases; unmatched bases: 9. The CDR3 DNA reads TGTGCCAGCAGCCCATTTGGGACAGGGGTAAACAATGAGCAGTTCTTC. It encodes CASSPFGTGVNNEQFF.

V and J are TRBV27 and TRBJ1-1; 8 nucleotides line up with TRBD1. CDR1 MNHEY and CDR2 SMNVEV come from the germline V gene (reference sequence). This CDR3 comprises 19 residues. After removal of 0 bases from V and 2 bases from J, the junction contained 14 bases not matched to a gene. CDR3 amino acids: CASSLSIYFGAGGNTEAFF. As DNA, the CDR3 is TGTGCCAGCAGTTTATCGATCTATTTTGGGGCAGGGGGCAACACTGAAGCTTTCTTT.

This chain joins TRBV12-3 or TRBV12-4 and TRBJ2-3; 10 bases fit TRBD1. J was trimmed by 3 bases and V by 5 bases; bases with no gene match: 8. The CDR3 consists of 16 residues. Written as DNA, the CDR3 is TGTGCCAGCAGTCACATAGACAGGGGGCGAACAGATACGCAGTATTTT. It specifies CASSHIDRGRTDTQYF.

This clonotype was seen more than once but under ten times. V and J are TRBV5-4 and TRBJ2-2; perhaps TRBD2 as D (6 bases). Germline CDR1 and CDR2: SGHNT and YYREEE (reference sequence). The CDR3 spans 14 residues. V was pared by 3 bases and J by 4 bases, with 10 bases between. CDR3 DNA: TGTGCCAGCAGCTGGGGCGGGGCCACCGGGGAGCTGTTTTTT. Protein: CASSWGGATGELFF.

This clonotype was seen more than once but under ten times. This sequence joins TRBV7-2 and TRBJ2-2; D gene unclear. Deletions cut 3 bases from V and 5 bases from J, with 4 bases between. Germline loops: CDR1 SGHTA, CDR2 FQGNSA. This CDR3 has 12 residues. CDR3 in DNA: TGTGCCAGCAGCTTCTGGACCGGGGAGCTGTTTTTT. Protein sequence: CASSFWTGELFF.

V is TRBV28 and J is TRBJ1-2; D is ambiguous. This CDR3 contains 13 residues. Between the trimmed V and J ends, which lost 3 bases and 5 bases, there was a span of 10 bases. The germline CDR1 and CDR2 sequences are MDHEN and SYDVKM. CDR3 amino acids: CASSFGRKYGYTF. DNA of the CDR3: TGTGCCAGCAGTTTCGGCCGGAAATATGGCTACACCTTC.

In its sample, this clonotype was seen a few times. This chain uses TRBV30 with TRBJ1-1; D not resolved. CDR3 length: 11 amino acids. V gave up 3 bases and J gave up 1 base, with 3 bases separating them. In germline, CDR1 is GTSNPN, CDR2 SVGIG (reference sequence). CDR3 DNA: TGTGCCTGGAGAAGGAACACTGAAGCTTTCTTT. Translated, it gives CAWRRNTEAFF.

DNA of the CDR3: TGTGCCAGCAGTTCCGCCGGGGGGGATGGGACCCAGTACTTC. Its translation is CASSSAGGDGTQYF. The V call is TRBV27, the J call TRBJ2-5; TRBD2 matches 8 bases. The CDR3 covers 14 residues. Germline CDR1 and CDR2: MNHEY and SMNVEV (reference sequence). J lost 7 bases, V lost 4 bases, and 8 bases had no gene match.

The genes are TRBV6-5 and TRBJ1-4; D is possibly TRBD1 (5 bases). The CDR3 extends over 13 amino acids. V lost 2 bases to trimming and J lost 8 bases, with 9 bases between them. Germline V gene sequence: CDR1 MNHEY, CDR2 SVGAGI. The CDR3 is CASSYDREEKLFF. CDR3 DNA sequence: TGTGCCAGCAGTTACGACAGAGAGGAAAAACTGTTTTTT.

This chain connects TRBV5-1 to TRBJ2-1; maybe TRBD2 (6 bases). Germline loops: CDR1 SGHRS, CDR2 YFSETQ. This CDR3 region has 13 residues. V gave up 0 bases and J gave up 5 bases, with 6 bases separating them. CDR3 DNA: TGCGCCAGCAGCTTGGGACTAGACAATGAGCAGTTCTTC. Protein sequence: CASSLGLDNEQFF.

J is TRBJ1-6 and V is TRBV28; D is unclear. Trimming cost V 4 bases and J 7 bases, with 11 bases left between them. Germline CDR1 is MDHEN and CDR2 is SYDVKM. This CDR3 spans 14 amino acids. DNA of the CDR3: TGTGCCAGCAGTTACGTGTCCGAGAATTCACCCCTCCACTTT. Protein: CASSYVSENSPLHF.

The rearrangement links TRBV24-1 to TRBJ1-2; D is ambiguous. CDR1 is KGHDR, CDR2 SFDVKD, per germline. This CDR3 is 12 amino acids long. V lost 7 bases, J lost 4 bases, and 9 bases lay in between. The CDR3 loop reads CATRGICYGYTF. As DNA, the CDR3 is TGTGCCACCAGGGGGATCTGCTATGGCTACACCTTC.

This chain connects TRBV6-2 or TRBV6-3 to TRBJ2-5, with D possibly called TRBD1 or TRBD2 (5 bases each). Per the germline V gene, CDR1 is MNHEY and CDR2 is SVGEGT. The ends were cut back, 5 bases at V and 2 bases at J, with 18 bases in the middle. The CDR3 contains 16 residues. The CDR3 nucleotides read TGTGCCAGCAGTGGGACGCTAGCACGGGAACAAGAGACCCAGTACTTC. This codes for CASSGTLAREQETQYF.

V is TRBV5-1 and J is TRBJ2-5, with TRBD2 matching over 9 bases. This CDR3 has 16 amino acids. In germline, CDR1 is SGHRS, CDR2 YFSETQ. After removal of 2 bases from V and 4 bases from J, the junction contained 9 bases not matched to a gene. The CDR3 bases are TGCGCCAGCAGCTTAGGAATAGCGGGGGCCGGAGAGACCCAGTACTTC. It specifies CASSLGIAGAGETQYF.

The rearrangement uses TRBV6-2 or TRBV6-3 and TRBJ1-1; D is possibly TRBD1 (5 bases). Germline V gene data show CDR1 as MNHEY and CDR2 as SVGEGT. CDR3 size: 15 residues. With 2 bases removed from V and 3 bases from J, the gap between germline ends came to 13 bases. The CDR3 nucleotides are TGTGCCAGCAGTTACGGCGGGGGAGGTGACACTGAAGCTTTCTTT. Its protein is CASSYGGGGDTEAFF.

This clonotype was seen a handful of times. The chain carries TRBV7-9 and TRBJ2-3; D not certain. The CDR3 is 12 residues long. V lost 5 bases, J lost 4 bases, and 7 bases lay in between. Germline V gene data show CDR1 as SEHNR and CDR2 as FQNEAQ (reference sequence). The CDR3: CASSVDSDTQYF. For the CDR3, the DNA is TGTGCCAGCAGCGTCGACTCAGATACGCAGTATTTT.

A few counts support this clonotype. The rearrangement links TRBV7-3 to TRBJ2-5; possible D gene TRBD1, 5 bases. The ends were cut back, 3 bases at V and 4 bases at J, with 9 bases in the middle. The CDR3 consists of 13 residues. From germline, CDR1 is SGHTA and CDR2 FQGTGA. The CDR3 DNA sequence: TGTGCCAGCAGCTTGGACAACTCAGAGACCCAGTACTTC. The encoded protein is CASSLDNSETQYF.

This CDR3 reads CASSSRRGRYGYTF. DNA for the CDR3: TGTGCCAGCAGCTCCCGCAGGGGACGGTATGGCTACACCTTC. The chain recombines TRBV5-6 with TRBJ1-2; a weak D match, TRBD1 (6 bases). This CDR3 contains 14 residues. Germline loops: CDR1 SGHDT, CDR2 YYEEEE. V was pared by 3 bases and J by 5 bases, with 14 bases between.

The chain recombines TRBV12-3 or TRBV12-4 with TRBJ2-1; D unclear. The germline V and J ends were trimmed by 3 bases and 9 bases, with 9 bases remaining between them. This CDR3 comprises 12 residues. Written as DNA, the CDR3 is TGTGCCAGCAGTTTCAGCAAAGGTGAGCAGTTCTTC. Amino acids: CASSFSKGEQFF.

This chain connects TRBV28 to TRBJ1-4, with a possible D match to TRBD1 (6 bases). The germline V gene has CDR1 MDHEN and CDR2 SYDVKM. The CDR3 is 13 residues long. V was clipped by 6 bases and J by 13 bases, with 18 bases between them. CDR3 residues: CASSEQGGFGLFF. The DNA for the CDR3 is TGTGCCAGCAGCGAACAGGGCGGGTTTGGACTGTTTTTT. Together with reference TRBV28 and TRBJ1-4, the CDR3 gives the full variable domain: DVKVTQSSRYLVKRTGEKVFLECVQDMDHENMFWYRQDPGLGLRLIYFSYDVKMKEKGDIPEGYSVSREKKERFSLILESASTNQTSMYLCASSEQGGFGLFFGSGTQLSVL.

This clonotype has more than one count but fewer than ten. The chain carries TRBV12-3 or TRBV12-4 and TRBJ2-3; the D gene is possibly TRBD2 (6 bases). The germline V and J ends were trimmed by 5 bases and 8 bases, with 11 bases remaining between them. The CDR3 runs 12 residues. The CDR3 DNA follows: TGTGCCAGCAGTCTTACGGGGGTTACGCAGTATTTT. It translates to CASSLTGVTQYF.

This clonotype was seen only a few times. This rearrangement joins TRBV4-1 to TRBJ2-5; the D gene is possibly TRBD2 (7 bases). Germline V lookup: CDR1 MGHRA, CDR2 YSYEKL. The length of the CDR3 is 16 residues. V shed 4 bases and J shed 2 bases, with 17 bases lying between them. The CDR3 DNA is TGCGCCAGCAGCCCAAGGGGGGGGGGACCGCAAGAGACCCAGTACTTC. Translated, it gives CASSPRGGGPQETQYF.

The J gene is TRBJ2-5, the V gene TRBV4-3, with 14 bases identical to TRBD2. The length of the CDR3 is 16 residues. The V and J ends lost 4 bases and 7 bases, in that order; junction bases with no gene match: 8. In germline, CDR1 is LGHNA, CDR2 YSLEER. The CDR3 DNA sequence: TGCGCCAGCAGCCCAGGGGGACTAGCGGGGGACGGGACCCAGTACTTC. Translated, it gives CASSPGGLAGDGTQYF.

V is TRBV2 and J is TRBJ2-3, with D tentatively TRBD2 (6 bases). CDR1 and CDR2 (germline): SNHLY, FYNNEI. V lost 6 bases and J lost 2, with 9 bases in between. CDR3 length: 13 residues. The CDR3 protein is CASRREHTDTQYF. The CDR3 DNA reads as TGTGCCAGCAGACGGGAGCACACAGATACGCAGTATTTT.

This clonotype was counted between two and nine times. In nucleotides, the CDR3 is TGTGCCAGCAGCCATAGCGGAGGGTTCCAAGAGACCCAGTACTTC. This sequence encodes CASSHSGGFQETQYF. The genes are TRBV7-9 and TRBJ2-5; a weak D match, TRBD2 (6 bases). Germline loops: CDR1 SEHNR, CDR2 FQNEAQ (reference sequence). Trimming shortened V by 5 bases and J by 1 base, and 14 bases separated the two germline ends. The CDR3 runs 15 residues.

The CDR3 region has the DNA TGCGCCAGCAGCGCAAGCGGGAGTCGGGAGACCCAGTACTTC. Translating gives CASSASGSRETQYF. The chain employs TRBV5-1 and TRBJ2-5; 8 bases line up with TRBD2. This CDR3 has 14 residues. Germline assignment: CDR1 SGHRS and CDR2 YFSETQ. Trimming took 4 bases from V and 5 from J; bases not matched to a gene: 7. The complete variable domain, with remaining parts taken from reference TRBV5-1 and TRBJ2-5, reads KAGVTQTPRYLIKTRGQQVTLSCSPISGHRSVSWYQQTPGQGLQFLFEYFSETQRNKGNFPGRFSGRQFSNSRSEMNVSTLELGDSALYLCASSASGSRETQYFGPGTRLLVL.

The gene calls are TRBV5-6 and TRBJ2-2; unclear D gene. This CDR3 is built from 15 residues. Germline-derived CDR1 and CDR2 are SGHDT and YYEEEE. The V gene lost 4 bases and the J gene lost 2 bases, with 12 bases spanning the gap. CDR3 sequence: CASSLRLVNTGELFF. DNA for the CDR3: TGTGCCAGCAGCCTGCGCTTAGTAAACACCGGGGAGCTGTTTTTT.

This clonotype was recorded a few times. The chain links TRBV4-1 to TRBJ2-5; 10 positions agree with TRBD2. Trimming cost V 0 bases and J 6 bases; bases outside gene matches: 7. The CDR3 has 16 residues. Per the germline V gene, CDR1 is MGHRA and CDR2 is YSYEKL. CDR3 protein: CASSQELLAGSKTQYF. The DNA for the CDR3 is TGCGCCAGCAGCCAAGAGTTACTAGCGGGGAGTAAGACCCAGTACTTC.

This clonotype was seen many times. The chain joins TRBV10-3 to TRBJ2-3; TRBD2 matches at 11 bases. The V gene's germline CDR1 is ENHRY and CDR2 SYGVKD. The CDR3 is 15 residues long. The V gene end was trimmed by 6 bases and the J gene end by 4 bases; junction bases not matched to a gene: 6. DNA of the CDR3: TGTGCCATCAGACTAGCGGGGGAAATTCCAGATACGCAGTATTTT. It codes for CAIRLAGEIPDTQYF.

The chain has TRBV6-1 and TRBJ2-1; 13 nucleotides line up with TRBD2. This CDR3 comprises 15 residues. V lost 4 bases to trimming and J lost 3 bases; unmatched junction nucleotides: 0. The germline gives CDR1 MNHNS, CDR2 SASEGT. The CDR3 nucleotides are TGTGCCAGCAGTGGACTAGCGGGGGGCTACAATGAGCAGTTCTTC. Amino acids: CASSGLAGGYNEQFF.

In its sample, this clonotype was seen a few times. For the CDR3, the DNA is TGCAGCGTGAGTGGGCAGGTCGGCAATGAGCAGTTCTTC. It codes for CSVSGQVGNEQFF. The rearrangement links TRBV29-1 to TRBJ2-1; D is unresolved. The V gene lost 6 bases and the J gene lost 6 bases, with 15 bases spanning the gap. Per germline, CDR1 SQVTM and CDR2 ANQGSEA. The CDR3 runs 13 residues.